The rows below give T cell receptor beta chains drawn from one sample of a study of post-analysis software for immune sequencing data. TCRdb analysed the PCR reads with MiXCR anew, one entry per CDR3 protein. The sample holds hundreds of thousands of distinct CDR3 sequences, roughly 46% seen once. The specimen was blood. These receptors all come from a girl aged 5 to 17 with multiple sclerosis. The CDR3 runs from the conserved cysteine through the conserved F or W. D genes are given only for firm matches. The size field is filled for only some rows; it gives once, few, many or a size class.

V gene	clone size	D gene	J gene	CDR3 length	CDR3 protein	CDR3 DNA
TRBV9	-	-	TRBJ1-6	14	CASGEVGGGSPLHF	TGTGCCAGCGGCGAGGTCGGGGGGGGTTCACCCCTCCACTTT
TRBV7-2	-	-	TRBJ1-2	14	CASSYPSVNYGYTF	TGTGCCAGCAGTTACCCCAGCGTTAACTATGGCTACACCTTC
TRBV6-5	-	-	TRBJ1-2	14	CASSYQGGDYGYTF	TGTGCCAGCAGTTACCAGGGTGGCGACTATGGCTACACCTTC
TRBV7-2	-	TRBD1	TRBJ2-5	13	CASSRGQVETQYF	TGTGCCAGCAGCCGGGGACAGGTTGAGACCCAGTACTTC
TRBV4-1	-	-	TRBJ2-5	14	CASSHTGSEETQYF	TGCGCCAGCAGCCACACAGGGAGTGAGGAGACCCAGTACTTC
TRBV29-1	few	TRBD1	TRBJ2-7	12	CSANRGSGEQYF	TGCAGCGCCAACAGGGGTTCAGGGGAGCAGTACTTC
TRBV24-1	few	TRBD2	TRBJ2-1	16	CATSDPTSGHYNEQFF	TGTGCCACCAGTGACCCAACTAGCGGGCACTACAATGAGCAGTTCTTC
TRBV12-3/TRBV12-4	-	TRBD1	TRBJ2-4	15	CASSFPTGSKNIQHF	TGTGCCAGCAGTTTCCCGACAGGGTCCAAAAACATTCAGCACTTC
TRBV13	once	TRBD2	TRBJ2-1	16	CASSFTSGSRGNEQFF	TGTGCCAGCAGCTTTACTAGCGGCAGCCGGGGAAATGAGCAGTTCTTC
TRBV6-6	few	-	TRBJ1-2	13	CASTSGAVGGYTF	TGTGCCAGCACCTCGGGGGCAGTGGGTGGCTACACCTTC
TRBV10-3	few	-	TRBJ1-5	12	CAIRGSNQPQHF	TGTGCCATCAGGGGAAGCAATCAGCCCCAGCATTTT
TRBV4-1	-	-	TRBJ2-1	16	CASSPKRGERYNEQFF	TGCGCCAGCAGCCCTAAAAGGGGGGAGCGCTACAATGAGCAGTTCTTC
TRBV2	few	TRBD2	TRBJ2-5	16	CASSEAVGGGTETQYF	TGTGCCAGCAGTGAAGCGGTTGGCGGGGGGACGGAGACCCAGTACTTC
TRBV28	many	-	TRBJ2-4	14	CASSLSGNQNIQYF	TGTGCCAGCAGTTTATCAGGGAACCAAAACATTCAGTACTTC
TRBV30	-	TRBD2	TRBJ2-1	15	CAWSAGLAGTNEQFF	TGTGCCTGGAGCGCGGGACTAGCGGGGACCAATGAGCAGTTCTTC
TRBV5-1	-	-	TRBJ2-3	13	CASRQEVTDTQYF	TGCGCCAGTCGACAGGAGGTCACAGATACGCAGTATTTT
TRBV6-5	-	TRBD1	TRBJ2-7	15	CASSYGAGGGNEQYF	TGTGCCAGCAGTTACGGGGCAGGGGGCGGGAACGAGCAGTACTTC
TRBV11-2	-	-	TRBJ1-2	14	CASSPPKALYGYTF	TGTGCCAGCAGCCCCCCTAAGGCCCTCTATGGCTACACCTTC
TRBV10-3	-	-	TRBJ2-1	16	CAISPPTVRTHNEQFF	TGTGCCATCAGCCCCCCCACGGTGAGGACGCACAATGAGCAGTTCTTC
TRBV28	-	-	TRBJ2-5	13	CASSLENQETQYF	TGTGCCAGCAGTTTAGAGAACCAAGAGACCCAGTACTTC
TRBV7-6	few	-	TRBJ2-5	14	CASSSEGIQETQYF	TGTGCCAGCAGCTCAGAGGGGATCCAAGAGACCCAGTACTTC
TRBV29-1	few	TRBD1	TRBJ2-7	19	CSVDLIGTGGQAFSYEQYF	TGCAGCGTCGACCTCATCGGGACAGGGGGCCAGGCCTTCTCCTACGAGCAGTACTTC
TRBV6-5	-	-	TRBJ1-1	15	CASSYHGTENTEAFF	TGTGCCAGCAGTTACCACGGGACCGAGAACACTGAAGCTTTCTTT
TRBV12-3/TRBV12-4	-	TRBD1	TRBJ2-2	17	CASSPTGGLESTGELFF	TGTGCCAGCAGTCCGACAGGGGGCCTGGAGAGCACCGGGGAGCTGTTTTTT
TRBV7-9	few	-	TRBJ2-6	14	CASSSRTMANVLTF	TGTGCCAGCAGCTCACGGACGATGGCCAACGTCCTGACTTTC
TRBV20-1	few	TRBD2	TRBJ2-1	19	CSARDWGETSGGAYNEQFF	TGCAGTGCTAGAGATTGGGGAGAAACTAGCGGGGGAGCCTACAATGAGCAGTTCTTC
TRBV5-1	-	-	TRBJ1-1	15	CASSLTGLLNTEAFF	TGCGCCAGCAGCTTGACGGGACTTTTGAACACTGAAGCTTTCTTT
TRBV10-3	many	TRBD2	TRBJ2-1	13	CAIGLAGANEQFF	TGTGCCATCGGTTTAGCGGGAGCCAATGAGCAGTTCTTC
TRBV29-1	-	-	TRBJ1-2	15	CSVYGPIQANYGYTF	TGCAGCGTTTATGGACCGATCCAAGCTAACTATGGCTACACCTTC
TRBV3-1	-	-	TRBJ2-7	16	CASSQDVVRGSYEQYF	TGTGCCAGCAGCCAAGATGTCGTACGGGGTTCCTACGAGCAGTACTTC
TRBV20-1	few	-	TRBJ2-5	15	CSARDSRRYQETQYF	TGCAGTGCTAGGGACTCGAGGCGATATCAAGAGACCCAGTACTTC
TRBV5-1	-	-	TRBJ2-7	16	CASSPRPQVATGEQYF	TGCGCCAGCAGCCCCCGGCCACAGGTGGCTACGGGCGAGCAGTACTTC
TRBV7-2	-	-	TRBJ2-7	13	CASSLVGGHEQYF	TGTGCCAGCAGCTTAGTGGGGGGGCACGAGCAGTACTTC
TRBV5-1	once	TRBD2	TRBJ2-3	17	CASSPVPSGTSTDTQYF	TGCGCCAGCAGTCCCGTCCCTAGCGGGACTAGCACAGATACGCAGTATTTT
TRBV5-6	-	-	TRBJ2-7	12	CASSLEVFEQYF	TGTGCCAGCAGCTTGGAGGTTTTCGAGCAGTACTTC
TRBV5-6	few	-	TRBJ1-2	13	CASSRDAEYGYTF	TGTGCCAGCAGCCGGGACGCCGAATACGGCTACACCTTC
TRBV7-2	-	-	TRBJ1-4	14	CASSRRNSNEKLFF	TGTGCCAGCAGCCGAAGAAACTCCAATGAAAAACTGTTTTTT
TRBV4-1	once	-	TRBJ1-5	14	CASSQALRNQPQHF	TGCGCCAGCAGCCAAGCCCTCAGAAATCAGCCCCAGCATTTT
TRBV25-1	-	-	TRBJ2-3	11	CASSVYDTQYF	TGTGCCAGCAGTGTTTATGATACGCAGTATTTT
TRBV7-9	-	TRBD1	TRBJ1-1	17	CASSSNRGRPMNTEAFF	TGTGCCAGCAGCTCAAACAGGGGGCGTCCGATGAACACTGAAGCTTTCTTT
TRBV12-3/TRBV12-4	-	-	TRBJ1-2	12	CASRGLYYGYTF	TGTGCCAGCAGGGGGTTGTACTATGGCTACACCTTC
TRBV5-4	-	-	TRBJ2-7	13	CASSFGLTYEQYF	TGTGCCAGCAGCTTCGGCCTTACCTACGAGCAGTACTTC
TRBV7-9	few	TRBD2	TRBJ2-1	12	CASGRAWDEQFF	TGTGCCAGCGGGAGGGCCTGGGATGAGCAGTTCTTC
TRBV6-6	-	-	TRBJ1-2	15	CASSYSQGTNYGYTF	TGTGCCAGCAGTTACTCGCAGGGAACAAACTATGGCTACACCTTC
TRBV6-5	-	TRBD1	TRBJ1-1	15	CASSYSGTGTTEAFF	TGTGCCAGCAGTTACTCGGGGACAGGGACAACTGAAGCTTTCTTT
TRBV7-2	few	TRBD1	TRBJ2-1	17	CASSLPRDRASYNEQFF	TGTGCCAGCAGTTTACCCCGGGACAGGGCCTCCTACAATGAGCAGTTCTTC
TRBV5-5	-	-	TRBJ1-2	13	CASSSNTGDGYTF	TGTGCCAGCAGCTCGAATACGGGGGATGGCTACACCTTC
TRBV3-1	-	TRBD2	TRBJ2-5	17	CASSHSGAVLVGETQYF	TGTGCCAGCAGCCACAGCGGGGCAGTCTTAGTCGGAGAGACCCAGTACTTC
TRBV10-2	many	-	TRBJ2-1	14	CASSERESYNEQFF	TGCGCCAGCAGTGAGCGGGAGTCCTACAATGAGCAGTTCTTC
TRBV29-1	-	-	TRBJ2-3	16	CSVEDVADGVTDTQYF	TGCAGCGTTGAAGATGTGGCGGACGGGGTCACAGATACGCAGTATTTT
TRBV5-1	few	TRBD2	TRBJ2-3	17	CASTGLAGGASTDTQYF	TGCGCCAGCACCGGACTAGCGGGGGGCGCTAGCACAGATACGCAGTATTTT
TRBV30	-	-	TRBJ2-1	15	CAWSVGAGTYNEQFF	TGTGCCTGGAGTGTAGGGGCCGGAACCTACAATGAGCAGTTCTTC
TRBV6-6	-	TRBD2	TRBJ2-7	15	CASSDTSGRPYEQYF	TGTGCCAGCAGTGACACTAGCGGGAGGCCCTACGAGCAGTACTTC
TRBV18	few	TRBD1	TRBJ2-7	14	CASSPTQGSYEQYF	TGTGCCAGCTCACCGACACAGGGGTCCTACGAGCAGTACTTC
TRBV27	-	-	TRBJ1-2	14	CASSSSTGSHGYTF	-
TRBV12-3/TRBV12-4	few	-	TRBJ1-1	11	CASSLSGEAFF	TGTGCCAGCAGTTTAAGCGGTGAAGCTTTCTTT
TRBV7-2	-	TRBD1	TRBJ2-1	15	CASSRTGPLGNEQFF	TGTGCCAGCAGCCGGACAGGGCCCCTAGGCAATGAGCAGTTCTTC
TRBV28	once	-	TRBJ2-5	15	CASSLKGGAWETQYF	TGTGCCAGCAGTTTAAAGGGGGGGGCTTGGGAGACCCAGTACTTC
TRBV3-1	-	TRBD2	TRBJ2-4	16	CASSQVGTTAKNIQYF	TGTGCCAGCAGCCAAGTCGGGACTACGGCCAAAAACATTCAGTACTTC
TRBV15	-	TRBD1	TRBJ2-7	16	CATSRDLITGGHEQYF	TGTGCCACCAGCAGAGATCTAATAACAGGGGGCCACGAGCAGTACTTC